The next 10 T cell receptor beta chains were all read from a single sample in a study of blood T cells in healthy people across ages. A sample-barcoded 5' primer and a J-beta primer mix were used in a second PCR of about 7 to 12 cycles. TCRdb reprocessed the 5' RACE reads via MiXCR and lists one record per CDR3 protein. The data hold about 640,000 distinct CDR3 sequences, with around 31% observed a single time. The sequenced sample consisted of blood. The receptors stem from an elderly woman in good health.

This clonotype was seen a handful of times. This may come from a read error, since a much larger clone is one base off. This chain links TRBV10-3 with TRBJ2-1, with 9 bases aligning to TRBD1. V trimming: 6 bases; J trimming: 5 bases; junction bases outside the gene matches: 5. The CDR3 is made up of 14 amino acids. Germline loops: CDR1 ENHRY, CDR2 SYGVKD. The CDR3 bases are TGTGCCATCAGGGAGCGGGACAGGGACAATGAGCAGTTCTTC. Protein sequence: CAIRERDRDNEQFF.

Ten or more counts support this clonotype. The chain combines TRBV5-5 with TRBJ1-1; D may be TRBD1 (6 bases). V was cut by 2 bases and J by 7 bases, with 21 bases left in between. The CDR3 is 16 amino acids. The germline V gene has CDR1 SGHKS and CDR2 YYEKEE (reference sequence). The CDR3, as DNA: TGTGCCAGCAGCTTAATGGTTAACCCCCCAGGGGATGAAGCTTTCTTT. This translates into CASSLMVNPPGDEAFF.

The chain links TRBV29-1 to TRBJ2-7; no reliable D call. The germline CDR1 and CDR2 sequences are SQVTM and ANQGSEA. Trimming shortened V by 7 bases and J by 7 bases, and 17 bases separated the two germline ends. This CDR3 contains 12 residues. This CDR3 reads CSGEGRNNEQYF. For the CDR3, the DNA is TGCAGCGGGGAAGGCAGAAACAATGAGCAGTACTTC.

Ten or more counts support this clonotype. The J gene is TRBJ2-3, the V gene TRBV9; TRBD2 matches 7 bases. After removal of 7 bases from V and 3 bases from J, the junction contained 8 bases not matched to a gene. The CDR3 is made up of 14 amino acids. Germline assignment: CDR1 SGDLS and CDR2 YYNGEE. The CDR3 nucleotides are TGTGCCAGCGGATACCGGGGGGTGACAGATACGCAGTATTTT. This translates into CASGYRGVTDTQYF. Supplemented by reference TRBV9 and TRBJ2-3, the full variable domain reads DSGVTQTPKHLITATGQRVTLRCSPRSGDLSVYWYQQSLDQGLQFLIQYYNGEERAKGNILERFSAQQFPDLHSELNLSSLELGDSALYFCASGYRGVTDTQYFGPGTRLTVL.

The V and J genes are TRBV20-1 and TRBJ1-6; the D gene is possibly TRBD1 (5 bases). The V gene's germline CDR1 is DFQATT and CDR2 SNEGSKA (reference sequence). The CDR3 runs to 14 residues. With 4 bases removed from V and 7 bases from J, the gap between germline ends came to 14 bases. The CDR3 bases are TGCAGTGCTACACAGGACCAGGGCAATTCACCCCTCCACTTT. Its translation is CSATQDQGNSPLHF.

The chain has TRBV25-1 and TRBJ1-1; D ambiguous. Per the germline V gene, CDR1 is MGHDK and CDR2 is SYGVNS. The CDR3 runs to 15 residues. V gave up 1 base and J gave up 4 bases, with 13 bases separating them. CDR3 sequence: CASSESRFGVTEAFF. The DNA of the CDR3 is TGTGCCAGCAGTGAATCAAGGTTCGGGGTCACTGAAGCTTTCTTT.

The chain recombines TRBV6-5 with TRBJ2-7, with D possibly called TRBD1 or TRBD2 (5 bases each). This CDR3 spans 17 amino acids. Germline CDR1 is MNHEY and CDR2 is SVGAGI. V was trimmed by 4 bases and J by 7 bases, leaving 26 bases between them. CDR3 protein: CASSLRTPRPGFYEQYF. DNA of the CDR3: TGTGCCAGCAGTTTGCGGACTCCCCGGCCAGGGTTCTATGAGCAGTACTTC.

As regards this clonotype: A clone one base away is much larger, so this may be a read error. The chain combines TRBV28 with TRBJ2-1; 7 bases are shared with TRBD1. Trimming took 3 bases from V and 10 from J; bases not matched to a gene: 12. This CDR3 is built from 15 residues. Germline CDR1 and CDR2: MDHEN and SYDVKM. Here the CDR3 DNA reads TGTGCCAGCAGTTTGGGACAGATCCCCTCCTACGAGCAGTTCTTC. Amino acid sequence: CASSLGQIPSYEQFF.

This clonotype was seen at least ten times. The genes are TRBV6-5 and TRBJ2-7; 7 nucleotides match TRBD1. The CDR3 runs to 14 residues. CDR1 and CDR2 from the germline V gene are MNHEY and SVGAGI. The ends lost 6 bases at V and 6 bases at J; junction bases unmatched: 11. This CDR3 reads CASRPDRAVGEQYF. The CDR3 DNA reads TGTGCCAGCAGACCCGACAGGGCGGTTGGCGAGCAGTACTTC.

The sample holds many counts of this clonotype. The gene calls are TRBV6-2 or TRBV6-3 and TRBJ1-1, with 8 bases lining up with TRBD1. The CDR3 consists of 18 residues. Trimming cost V 5 bases and J 1 base; bases outside gene matches: 15. Germline lookup yields CDR1 MNHEY and CDR2 SVGEGT. The CDR3 sequence is CASSHPTGVGTSNTEAFF. The DNA for the CDR3 is TGTGCCAGCAGTCACCCGACAGGGGTCGGTACCTCGAACACTGAAGCTTTCTTT.